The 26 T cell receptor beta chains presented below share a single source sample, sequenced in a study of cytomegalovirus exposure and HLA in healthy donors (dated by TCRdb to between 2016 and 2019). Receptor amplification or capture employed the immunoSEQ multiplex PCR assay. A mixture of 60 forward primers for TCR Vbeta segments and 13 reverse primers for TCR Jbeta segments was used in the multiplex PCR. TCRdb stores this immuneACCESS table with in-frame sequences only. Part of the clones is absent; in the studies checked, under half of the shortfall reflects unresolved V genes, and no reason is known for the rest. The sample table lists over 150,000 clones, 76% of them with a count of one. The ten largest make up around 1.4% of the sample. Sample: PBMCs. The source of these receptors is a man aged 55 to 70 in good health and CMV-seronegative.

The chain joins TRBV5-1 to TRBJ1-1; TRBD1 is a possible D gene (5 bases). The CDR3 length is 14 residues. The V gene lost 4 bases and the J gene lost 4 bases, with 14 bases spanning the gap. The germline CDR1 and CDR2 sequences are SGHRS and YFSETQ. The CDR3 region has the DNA TGCGCCAGCAGCCTACAAGCAGGGTCCACTGAAGCTTTCTTT. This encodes CASSLQAGSTEAFF.

The chain's CDR3 is CASSISPGQGAFHEQYF. CDR3 in DNA: TGTGCCAGCAGCATTAGTCCCGGACAGGGGGCCTTCCACGAGCAGTACTTC. V is TRBV7-9 and J is TRBJ2-7; 11 nucleotides agree with TRBD1. Germline V gene sequence: CDR1 SEHNR, CDR2 FQNEAQ (reference sequence). V was pared by 5 bases and J by 5 bases, with 14 bases of the junction left unmatched. The CDR3 sequence is 17 residues long. The variable domain in full, completed from reference TRBV7-9 and TRBJ2-7, reads DTGVSQNPRHKITKRGQNVTFRCDPISEHNRLYWYRQTLGQGPEFLTYFQNEAQLEKSRLLSDRFSAERPKGSFSTLEIQRTEQGDSAMYLCASSISPGQGAFHEQYFGPGTRLTVT.

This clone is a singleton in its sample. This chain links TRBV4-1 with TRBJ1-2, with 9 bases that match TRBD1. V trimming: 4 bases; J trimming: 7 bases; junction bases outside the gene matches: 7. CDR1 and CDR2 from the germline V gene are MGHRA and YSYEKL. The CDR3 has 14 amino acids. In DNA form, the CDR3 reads TGCGCCAGCAGCCCGGGACAGGGCCCTGGTGGCTACACCTTC. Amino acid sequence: CASSPGQGPGGYTF.

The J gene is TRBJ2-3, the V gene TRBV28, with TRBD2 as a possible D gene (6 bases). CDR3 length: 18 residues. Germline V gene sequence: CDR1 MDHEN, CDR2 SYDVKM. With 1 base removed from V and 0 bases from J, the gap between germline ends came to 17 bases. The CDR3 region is CASSLFKGTVSSTDTQYF. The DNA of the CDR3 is TGTGCCAGCAGTTTATTTAAGGGGACTGTCAGTAGCACAGATACGCAGTATTTT.

CDR3 nucleotides: TGCGCCAGCAGCTCAGGGAGACAGGGGGGGCAAGAGACCCAGTACTTC. As protein: CASSSGRQGGQETQYF. The chain joins TRBV5-1 to TRBJ2-5; 9 bases are shared with TRBD1. The CDR3 sequence is 16 residues long. Germline V gives CDR1 SGHRS, CDR2 YFSETQ. The V and J ends lost 3 bases and 2 bases, in that order; junction bases with no gene match: 8.

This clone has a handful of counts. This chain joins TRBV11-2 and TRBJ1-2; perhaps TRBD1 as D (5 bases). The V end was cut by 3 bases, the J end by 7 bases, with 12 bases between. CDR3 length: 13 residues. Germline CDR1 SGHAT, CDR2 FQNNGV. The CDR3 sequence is CASSFTSGFGYTF. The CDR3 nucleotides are TGTGCCAGCAGCTTTACCTCAGGGTTTGGCTACACCTTC.

CDR3 sequence reads: CASSAGLTQETQYF. The CDR3 DNA follows: TGCGCCAGCAGCGCCGGACTGACCCAAGAGACCCAGTACTTC. V gene TRBV5-1 combines with J gene TRBJ2-5; tentatively, D is TRBD2 (5 bases). The V and J ends lost 4 bases and 1 base respectively, with 11 bases between them. The CDR3 is 14 amino acids. Germline assignment: CDR1 SGHRS and CDR2 YFSETQ.

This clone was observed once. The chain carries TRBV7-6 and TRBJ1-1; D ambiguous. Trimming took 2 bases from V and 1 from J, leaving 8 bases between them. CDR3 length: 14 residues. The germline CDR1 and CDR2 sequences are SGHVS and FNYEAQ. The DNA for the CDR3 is TGTGCCAGCAGCTTAAGTAGCAGGAACACTGAAGCTTTCTTT. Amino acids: CASSLSSRNTEAFF.

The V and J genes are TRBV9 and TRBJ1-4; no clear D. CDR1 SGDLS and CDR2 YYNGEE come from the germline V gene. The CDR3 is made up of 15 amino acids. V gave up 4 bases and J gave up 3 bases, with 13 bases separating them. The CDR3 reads CASSPWTGANEKLFF. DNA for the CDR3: TGTGCCAGCAGCCCCTGGACTGGAGCTAATGAAAAACTGTTTTTT.

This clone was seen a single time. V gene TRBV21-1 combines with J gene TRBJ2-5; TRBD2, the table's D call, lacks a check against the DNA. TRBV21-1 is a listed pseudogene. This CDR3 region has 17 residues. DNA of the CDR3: TGTGCCAGCAGCAAAAAGGTTGGGGCTAGCGGGACGGAGACCCAGTACTTC. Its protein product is CASSKKVGASGTETQYF.

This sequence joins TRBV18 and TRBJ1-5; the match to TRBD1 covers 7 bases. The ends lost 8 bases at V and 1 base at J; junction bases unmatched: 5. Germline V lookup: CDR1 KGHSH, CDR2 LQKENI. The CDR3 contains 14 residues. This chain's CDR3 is CASRQGTSNQPQHF. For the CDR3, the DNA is TGTGCCAGCCGACAGGGCACGAGCAATCAGCCCCAGCATTTT.

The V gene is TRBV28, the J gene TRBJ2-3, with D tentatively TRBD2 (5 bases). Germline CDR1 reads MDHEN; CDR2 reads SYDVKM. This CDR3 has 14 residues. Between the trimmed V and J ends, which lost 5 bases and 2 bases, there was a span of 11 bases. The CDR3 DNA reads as TGTGCCAGCAGTCCGAGGGCTACCACAGATACGCAGTATTTT. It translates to CASSPRATTDTQYF.

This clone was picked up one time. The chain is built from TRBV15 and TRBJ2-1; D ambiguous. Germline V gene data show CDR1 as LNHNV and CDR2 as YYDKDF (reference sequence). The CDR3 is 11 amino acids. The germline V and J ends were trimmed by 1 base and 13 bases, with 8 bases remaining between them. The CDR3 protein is CATSRAQVQFF. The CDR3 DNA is TGTGCCACCAGCAGAGCCCAGGTCCAGTTCTTC.

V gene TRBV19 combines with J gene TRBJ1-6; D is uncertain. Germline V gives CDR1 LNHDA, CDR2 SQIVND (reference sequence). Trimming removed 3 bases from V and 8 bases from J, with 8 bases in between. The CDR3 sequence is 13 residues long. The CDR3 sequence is CASSIRRDSPLHF. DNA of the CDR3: TGTGCCAGTAGTATCCGGAGGGATTCACCCCTCCACTTT.

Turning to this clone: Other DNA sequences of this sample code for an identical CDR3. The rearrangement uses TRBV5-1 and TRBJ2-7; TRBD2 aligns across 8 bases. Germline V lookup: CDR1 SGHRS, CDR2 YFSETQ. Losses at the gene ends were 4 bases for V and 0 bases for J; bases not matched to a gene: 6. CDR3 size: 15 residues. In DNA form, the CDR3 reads TGCGCCAGCAGCCTGGTAGCGGGGAGCTCCTACGAGCAGTACTTC. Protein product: CASSLVAGSSYEQYF.

The CDR3 DNA follows: TGTGCCAGTAGTACTAGACTAGTTGCCGGGGAGCTGTTTTTT. This gives the protein CASSTRLVAGELFF. The chain employs TRBV19 and TRBJ2-2; D is perhaps TRBD2 (6 bases). The CDR3 length is 14 residues. With 4 bases removed from V and 6 bases from J, the gap between germline ends came to 12 bases. Looked up from germline, CDR1 is LNHDA and CDR2 is SQIVND (reference sequence).

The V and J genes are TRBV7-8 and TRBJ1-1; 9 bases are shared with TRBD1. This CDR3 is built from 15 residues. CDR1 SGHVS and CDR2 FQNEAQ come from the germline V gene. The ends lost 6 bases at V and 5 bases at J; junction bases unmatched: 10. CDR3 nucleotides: TGTGCCAGCAGTCAACAACAGGGGGCTCGGACTGAAGCTTTCTTT. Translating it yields CASSQQQGARTEAFF.

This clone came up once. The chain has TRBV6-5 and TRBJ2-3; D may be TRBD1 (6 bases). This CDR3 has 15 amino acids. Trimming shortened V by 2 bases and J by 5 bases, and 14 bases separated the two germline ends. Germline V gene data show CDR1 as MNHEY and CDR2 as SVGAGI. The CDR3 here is CASSYRQGRGDTQYF. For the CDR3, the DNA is TGTGCCAGCAGTTACAGGCAGGGCAGGGGAGATACGCAGTATTTT.

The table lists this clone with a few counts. This CDR3 is CASSITSGPYNEQFF. CDR3 nucleotide sequence: TGTGCCAGCAGCATCACTAGCGGCCCCTACAATGAGCAGTTCTTC. The genes are TRBV7-2 and TRBJ2-1, with 8 bases fitting TRBD2. The CDR3 runs 15 residues. The germline V gene encodes CDR1 SGHTA and CDR2 FQGNSA. V shed 5 bases, J shed 2 bases, and the junction held 5 bases outside the gene matches.

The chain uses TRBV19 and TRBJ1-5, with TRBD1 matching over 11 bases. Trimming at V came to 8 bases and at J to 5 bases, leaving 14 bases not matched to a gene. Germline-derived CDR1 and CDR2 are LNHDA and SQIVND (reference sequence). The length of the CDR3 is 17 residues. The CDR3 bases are TGTGCCAGTGGACAGGGGGCGGTGAAGTTTATTGATCAGCCCCAGCATTTT. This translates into CASGQGAVKFIDQPQHF.

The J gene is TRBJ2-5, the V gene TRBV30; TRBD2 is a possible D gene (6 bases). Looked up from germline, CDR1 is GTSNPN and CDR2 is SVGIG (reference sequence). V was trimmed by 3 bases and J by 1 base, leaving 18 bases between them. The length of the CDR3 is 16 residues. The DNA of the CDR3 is TGTGCCTGGAGGAGTTCTTGGGGGGAACCCCAAGAGACCCAGTACTTC. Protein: CAWRSSWGEPQETQYF.

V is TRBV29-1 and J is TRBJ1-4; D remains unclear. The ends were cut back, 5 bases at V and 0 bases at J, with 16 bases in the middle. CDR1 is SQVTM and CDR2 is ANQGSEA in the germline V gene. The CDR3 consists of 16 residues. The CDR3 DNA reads TGCAGCGTTAAGACGACCGGAGCTGCAACTAATGAAAAACTGTTTTTT. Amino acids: CSVKTTGAATNEKLFF.

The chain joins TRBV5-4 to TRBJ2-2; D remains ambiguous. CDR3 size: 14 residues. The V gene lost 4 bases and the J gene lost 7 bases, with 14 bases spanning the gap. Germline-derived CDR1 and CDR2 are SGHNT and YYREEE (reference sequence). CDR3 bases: TGTGCCAGCAGCCCAGCAACCCCGGGCGGGGAGCTGTTTTTT. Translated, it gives CASSPATPGGELFF.

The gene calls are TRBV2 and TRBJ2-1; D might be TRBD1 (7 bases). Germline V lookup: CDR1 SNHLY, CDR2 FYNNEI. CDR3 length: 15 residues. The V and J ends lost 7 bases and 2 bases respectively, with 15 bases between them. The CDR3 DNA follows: TGTGCCAGCACCCACCAGGGGGGAGCCTACAATGAGCAGTTCTTC. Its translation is CASTHQGGAYNEQFF.

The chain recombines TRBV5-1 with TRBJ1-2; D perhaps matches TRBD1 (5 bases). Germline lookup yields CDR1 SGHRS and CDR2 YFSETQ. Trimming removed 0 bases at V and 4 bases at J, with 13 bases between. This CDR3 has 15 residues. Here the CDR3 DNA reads TGCGCCAGCAGCTTGGGGTGGGGCCAGTCCTATGGCTACACCTTC. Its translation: CASSLGWGQSYGYTF.

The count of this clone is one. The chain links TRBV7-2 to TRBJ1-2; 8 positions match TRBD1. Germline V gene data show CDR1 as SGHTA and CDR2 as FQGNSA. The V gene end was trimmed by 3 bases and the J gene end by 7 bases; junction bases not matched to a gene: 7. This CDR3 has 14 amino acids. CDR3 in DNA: TGTGCCAGCAGCTTCGACAGGGGTATGGGTGGCTACACCTTC. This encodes CASSFDRGMGGYTF.